This T cell receptor beta chain was identified during a study of shared clonotypes between healthy human individuals. The repertoire was sequenced with immunoSEQ multiplex PCR; TCRdb's copy has only in-frame clones and lacks some. The sample has over 2,000,000 clones, just under 95% seen once; the top ten hold around 1.7%. Germline V gives CDR1 MDHEN, CDR2 SYDVKM. The CDR3 contains 13 residues. V lost 1 base and J 8 bases, leaving 9 bases between the germline ends. Study-wide results and limits: Some clonotypes were shared by all four sorted-subset donors, while others were not shared. The non-shared ones had lower generation probabilities than the shared ones. A handful of donors showed sharing of roughly 5% of naive CD4 clonotypes. Though the depth was large, rarefaction showed that sorted-subset sequencing was incomplete.

In the case of this clone: The antigen is undetermined.

As defined, naive CD8 cells were CD45RO-negative and positively selected for CCR7, with terminally differentiated effector memory CD45RA+ cells excluded. The sequencing input was naive CD8+ T cells from PBMCs. The chain uses TRBV28 and TRBJ2-1; tentative D call: TRBD2 (5 bases). This clonotype was sampled from a man aged 18 to 30 in good health. Some clones in this sample may be carry-over from other donors' samples. In DNA form, the CDR3 reads TGTGCCAGCAGTTTATTTTGGGGAGATGAGCAGTTCTTC. As protein: CASSLFWGDEQFF.